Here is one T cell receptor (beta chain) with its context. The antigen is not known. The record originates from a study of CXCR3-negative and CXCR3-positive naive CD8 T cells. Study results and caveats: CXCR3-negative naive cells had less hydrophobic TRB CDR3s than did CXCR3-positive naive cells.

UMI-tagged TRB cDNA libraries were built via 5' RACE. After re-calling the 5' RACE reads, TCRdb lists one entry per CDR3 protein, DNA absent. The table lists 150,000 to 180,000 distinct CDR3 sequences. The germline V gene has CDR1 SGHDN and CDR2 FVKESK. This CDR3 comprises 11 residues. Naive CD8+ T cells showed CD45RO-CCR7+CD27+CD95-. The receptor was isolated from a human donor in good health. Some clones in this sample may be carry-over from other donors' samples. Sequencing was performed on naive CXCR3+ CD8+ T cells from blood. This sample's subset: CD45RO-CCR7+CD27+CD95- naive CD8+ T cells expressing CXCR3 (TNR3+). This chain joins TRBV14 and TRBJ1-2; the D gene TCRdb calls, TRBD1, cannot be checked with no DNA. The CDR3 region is CASSQGGAHTF.